The 17 T cell receptor beta chains below all came from one sample that was sequenced in a study of identical twins. TCRdb re-called the 5' RACE reads with MiXCR, one entry per CDR3 protein. The table shows hundreds of thousands of distinct CDR3 sequences, with around 6.1% occurring only once. Sequenced: naive T cells sorted from blood. The receptors derive from a man between 18 and 35 years old in good health.

This clonotype was found a few times. This chain connects TRBV24-1 to TRBJ1-1, with D hard to call. CDR3 size: 13 residues. Germline-derived CDR1 and CDR2 are KGHDR and SFDVKD. V lost 4 bases and J lost 3, with 8 bases in between. The CDR3 coding sequence is TGTGCCACCAGTGACTCTCTGGACACTGAAGCTTTCTTT. Its translation is CATSDSLDTEAFF.

This clonotype was detected many times. V and J are TRBV12-3 or TRBV12-4 and TRBJ1-6; D gene ambiguous. Trimming pared 3 bases from V and 15 bases from J, leaving 12 bases between. The CDR3 loop spans 12 amino acids. CDR3 nucleotides: TGTGCCAGCAGTTTCCTGAGTGGATACCTCCACTTT. It specifies CASSFLSGYLHF.

This clonotype turned up a few times. In nucleotides, the CDR3 is TGTGCCAGCAGTTTTGTTATTGGAAGTGGGACGAGCACCGGGGAGCTGTTTTTT. Its protein product is CASSFVIGSGTSTGELFF. The chain links TRBV12-3 or TRBV12-4 to TRBJ2-2; tentatively, D is TRBD1 or TRBD2 (5 bases each). Trimming took off 3 bases at V and 4 bases at J, with 21 bases between the two ends. This CDR3 is 18 amino acids long.

This clonotype was found many times. The CDR3 region is CASSFFHGTNTEAFF. The CDR3 DNA reads as TGCGCCAGCAGCTTTTTTCACGGAACGAACACTGAAGCTTTCTTT. The chain recombines TRBV5-1 with TRBJ1-1; D unresolved. Germline V gene data show CDR1 as SGHRS and CDR2 as YFSETQ. CDR3 length: 15 residues. With 2 bases removed from V and 1 base from J, the gap between germline ends came to 12 bases.

The V gene is TRBV7-2, the J gene TRBJ1-1; possible D gene TRBD1, 6 bases. From germline, CDR1 is SGHTA and CDR2 FQGNSA. The CDR3 is made up of 15 amino acids. Trimming pared 0 bases from V and 6 bases from J, leaving 14 bases between. CDR3 sequence (DNA): TGTGCCAGCAGCTTAGCGCGGGCAGGGGAAGCTGAAGCTTTCTTT. Protein sequence: CASSLARAGEAEAFF.

The rearrangement joins TRBV11-2 to TRBJ2-1, with TRBD2 identical over 8 bases. V trimming: 2 bases; J trimming: 3 bases; junction bases outside the gene matches: 15. From germline, CDR1 is SGHAT and CDR2 FQNNGV. The CDR3 consists of 19 residues. The CDR3 sequence: CASSLILWASGLVYNEQFF. CDR3 DNA: TGTGCCAGCAGCTTAATCCTCTGGGCTAGCGGGCTCGTCTACAATGAGCAGTTCTTC.

The CDR3 DNA reads TGTGCCAGCAGCGCGGGAGGGTCCACTGAAGCTTTCTTT. Protein sequence: CASSAGGSTEAFF. V and J are TRBV7-6 and TRBJ1-1, with no clear D. Trimming took off 5 bases at V and 4 bases at J, with 11 bases between the two ends. Germline loops: CDR1 SGHVS, CDR2 FNYEAQ. The CDR3 runs to 13 residues.

This clonotype was seen repeatedly, ten times or more. The chain links TRBV7-2 to TRBJ2-5; TRBD2 agrees at 12 bases. Germline CDR1 reads SGHTA; CDR2 reads FQGNSA. Trimming at V came to 1 base and at J to 4 bases, leaving 7 bases not matched to a gene. The CDR3 consists of 17 residues. Here the CDR3 DNA reads TGTGCCAGCAGCTTAGGACTAGCGGGAGCCAGCGGAGAGACCCAGTACTTC. Amino acids: CASSLGLAGASGETQYF. The full variable domain, in which reference TRBV7-2 and TRBJ2-5 provide the parts outside the CDR3, is GAGVSQSPSNKVTEKGKDVELRCDPISGHTALYWYRQSLGQGLEFLIYFQGNSAPDKSGLPSDRFSAERTGGSVSTLTIQRTQQEDSAVYLCASSLGLAGASGETQYFGPGTRLLVL.

This clonotype was picked up many times. This chain links TRBV27 with TRBJ2-7; D is possibly TRBD1 or TRBD2 (5 bases each). The ends were cut back, 0 bases at V and 2 bases at J, with 11 bases in the middle. This CDR3 has 15 residues. Germline assignment: CDR1 MNHEY and CDR2 SMNVEV (reference sequence). The CDR3 DNA is TGTGCCAGCAGTTTATCTGGTGGGGGACCCTACGAGCAGTACTTC. Protein product: CASSLSGGGPYEQYF.

This clonotype was found many times. The gene calls are TRBV10-3 and TRBJ2-3; D not certain. The length of the CDR3 is 12 residues. Germline V gene lookup returns CDR1 ENHRY and CDR2 SYGVKD. V lost 2 bases to trimming and J lost 6 bases, with 6 bases between them. The CDR3 here is CAISEGIDTQYF. The CDR3 region has the DNA TGTGCCATCAGTGAGGGTATTGATACGCAGTATTTT.

Many counts were recorded for this clonotype. The rearrangement uses TRBV7-9 and TRBJ2-7; 9 bases match TRBD1. V shed 5 bases and J 4 bases; nucleotides not matched to a gene: 6. The CDR3 spans 14 residues. Germline assignment: CDR1 SEHNR and CDR2 FQNEAQ (reference sequence). The CDR3 coding sequence is TGTGCCAGCAGCCCACGGACAGGGGAATACGAGCAGTACTTC. Amino acids: CASSPRTGEYEQYF.

The chain joins TRBV9 to TRBJ2-5; 12 nucleotides agree with TRBD2. CDR1 is SGDLS and CDR2 is YYNGEE in the germline V gene. The V segment lost 3 bases and the J segment 4 bases; nucleotides outside the gene matches: 4. The CDR3 consists of 15 residues. CDR3 nucleotides: TGTGCCAGCAGCGCGACTAGCGGGAGTGGAGAGACCCAGTACTTC. Its protein is CASSATSGSGETQYF. The full variable domain, completed using reference TRBV9 and TRBJ2-5, is DSGVTQTPKHLITATGQRVTLRCSPRSGDLSVYWYQQSLDQGLQFLIQYYNGEERAKGNILERFSAQQFPDLHSELNLSSLELGDSALYFCASSATSGSGETQYFGPGTRLLVL.

This clonotype showed up many times. The chain carries TRBV4-3 and TRBJ1-1, with TRBD1 as a possible D gene (6 bases). CDR3 length: 15 residues. The germline CDR1 and CDR2 sequences are LGHNA and YSLEER. V was cut by 0 bases and J by 2 bases, with 10 bases left in between. CDR3 in amino acids: CASSQDIRGNTEAFF. CDR3 sequence (DNA): TGCGCCAGCAGCCAAGATATCAGGGGTAACACTGAAGCTTTCTTT.

A few counts support this clonotype. This rearrangement joins TRBV29-1 to TRBJ2-7; possible D gene TRBD1, 6 bases. V was pared by 7 bases and J by 3 bases, with 19 bases between. The CDR3 sequence is 14 residues long. The germline V gene has CDR1 SQVTM and CDR2 ANQGSEA. Here the CDR3 DNA reads TGCAGCGCAGGATCCGGGACATACTACTACGAGCAGTACTTC. Protein product: CSAGSGTYYYEQYF.

The table lists this clonotype with many counts. V and J are TRBV6-1 and TRBJ2-3; unclear D gene. Trimming removed 5 bases at V and 7 bases at J, with 7 bases between. CDR1 MNHNS and CDR2 SASEGT come from the germline V gene. There are 11 residues in the CDR3. Written as DNA, the CDR3 is TGTGCCAGCAGTCTATCCAATACGCAGTATTTT. Translating it yields CASSLSNTQYF.

This clonotype was found many times. V and J are TRBV27 and TRBJ1-3; tentative D call: TRBD1 (5 bases). V was trimmed by 2 bases and J by 2 bases, leaving 10 bases between them. CDR3 size: 15 residues. CDR1 and CDR2 from the germline V gene are MNHEY and SMNVEV (reference sequence). CDR3 DNA: TGTGCCAGCAGTTTAAGGGGACGGACTGGAAACACCATATATTTT. This gives the protein CASSLRGRTGNTIYF.

In regard to this clonotype: The CDR3 does not close with the conserved phenylalanine or tryptophan, likely indicating a read error. The CDR3 sequence: CSARDYKGAIGNTIYV. The CDR3 DNA reads as TGCAGTGCTAGAGATTATAAGGGGGCCATTGGAAACACCATATATGTT. V is TRBV20-1 and J is TRBJ1-3, with TRBD1 identical over 7 bases. CDR1 is DFQATT, CDR2 SNEGSKA, per germline (reference sequence). Trimming cost V 0 bases and J 3 bases; bases outside gene matches: 8. CDR3 size: 16 residues.